The 24 T cell receptor beta chains below come from one sample, sequenced in a study of T cells in Graves' hyperthyroidism and ophthalmopathy. TCR beta CDR3 sequences were amplified from RNA transcripts. The HTBI primer set served for first-round RT-PCR of the TCR CDR3. TCRdb reprocessed the multiplex PCR reads via MiXCR and lists one record per CDR3 protein. The sample consists of about 760,000 distinct CDR3 sequences, about 35% of them appearing once. The sequencing input was blood. These receptor sequences come from a middle-aged woman with Graves' hyperthyroidism.

This clonotype was seen ten or more times. The V call is TRBV29-1, the J call TRBJ1-1, with 8 positions matching TRBD1. In germline, CDR1 is SQVTM, CDR2 ANQGSEA. V was pared by 6 bases and J by 5 bases, with 8 bases of the junction left unmatched. CDR3 length equals 13 residues. The CDR3 sequence is CSVGQGLGTEAFF. For the CDR3, the DNA is TGCAGCGTCGGACAGGGACTAGGAACTGAAGCTTTCTTT.

The table lists this clonotype with many counts. The chain links TRBV29-1 to TRBJ1-1; the D gene is possibly TRBD1 (5 bases). Germline assignment: CDR1 SQVTM and CDR2 ANQGSEA. Trimming shortened V by 0 bases and J by 5 bases, and 13 bases separated the two germline ends. The CDR3 has 14 residues. Here the CDR3 DNA reads TGCAGCGTTGAAGACCAGCGGGGGAGGACTGAAGCTTTCTTT. It translates to CSVEDQRGRTEAFF.

This clonotype was observed many times. The chain couples TRBV20-1 to TRBJ2-2; D is ambiguous. Trimming cost V 3 bases and J 4 bases, with 9 bases left between them. The CDR3 is 13 residues long. The germline CDR1 and CDR2 sequences are DFQATT and SNEGSKA (reference sequence). CDR3 residues: CSASSTGTGELFF. The CDR3 coding sequence is TGCAGTGCTAGTTCGACGGGCACCGGGGAGCTGTTTTTT.

This clonotype was seen a few times. The V gene is TRBV19, the J gene TRBJ1-2, with D unclear. This CDR3 has 14 amino acids. CDR1 is LNHDA and CDR2 is SQIVND in the germline V gene (reference sequence). V was trimmed by 0 bases and J by 5 bases, leaving 10 bases between them. The CDR3 spells CASSIDSWRYGYTF. CDR3 sequence (DNA): TGTGCCAGTAGTATAGATAGTTGGAGGTATGGCTACACCTTC.

This clonotype occurred many times. The CDR3 sequence: CASSLDGGIFYGYTF. The CDR3 nucleotides read TGTGCCAGCAGCTTAGACGGGGGGATTTTCTATGGCTACACCTTC. The genes are TRBV7-9 and TRBJ1-2, with TRBD1 as a possible D gene (5 bases). The V end was cut by 1 base, the J end by 4 bases, with 13 bases between. Germline CDR1 is SEHNR and CDR2 is FQNEAQ (reference sequence). The CDR3 has 15 amino acids.

The V call is TRBV7-9, the J call TRBJ1-2; 8 bases map to TRBD1. V dropped 5 bases and J dropped 5; count of bases not matched to a gene: 10. Looked up from germline, CDR1 is SEHNR and CDR2 is FQNEAQ (reference sequence). The CDR3 length is 15 residues. CDR3 DNA sequence: TGTGCCAGCAGCCTATCCTCGGACAGGGAATATGGCTACACCTTC. It translates to CASSLSSDREYGYTF.

The table lists this clonotype with many counts. The chain combines TRBV2 with TRBJ1-5; TRBD1 is a possible D gene (5 bases). V lost 8 bases to trimming and J lost 0 bases, with 11 bases between them. The germline V gene has CDR1 SNHLY and CDR2 FYNNEI. This CDR3 is built from 14 residues. This CDR3 reads CASGAGHSNQPQHF. Written as DNA, the CDR3 is TGTGCCAGCGGAGCAGGGCATAGCAATCAGCCCCAGCATTTT.

There are many counts of this clonotype. The chain uses TRBV29-1 and TRBJ1-2; weak D call: TRBD1 (5 bases). The germline V gene has CDR1 SQVTM and CDR2 ANQGSEA. Trimming left V 1 base short and J 8 bases short, with 11 bases between. This CDR3 has 12 residues. Here the CDR3 DNA reads TGCAGCGTTGAAGTTGGGGGTTGGGGCTACACCTTC. This gives the protein CSVEVGGWGYTF.

Only a few counts were recorded for this clonotype. This chain links TRBV6-5 with TRBJ2-7; tentative D call: TRBD2 (6 bases). From germline, CDR1 is MNHEY and CDR2 SVGAGI. This CDR3 contains 14 residues. Trimming stripped 2 bases from V and 3 bases from J, with 11 bases between. CDR3 coding DNA: TGTGCCAGCAGTTACCGGGGCGGGAACTACGAGCAGTACTTC. Protein sequence: CASSYRGGNYEQYF.

The rearrangement joins TRBV20-1 to TRBJ2-3; D unresolved. Trimming took off 6 bases at V and 2 bases at J, with 9 bases between the two ends. Germline values: CDR1 DFQATT, CDR2 SNEGSKA (reference sequence). The CDR3 runs to 12 residues. The chain's CDR3 is CSAWTNTDTQYF. The CDR3 DNA reads as TGCAGTGCGTGGACCAACACAGATACGCAGTATTTT.

The V and J genes are TRBV10-1 and TRBJ1-4; D not resolved. V gave up 2 bases and J gave up 1 base, with 5 bases separating them. The CDR3 is 14 amino acids. Looked up from germline, CDR1 is WNHNN and CDR2 is SYGVQD (reference sequence). Written as DNA, the CDR3 is TGCGCCAGCAGTGAGGAGGGAACTAATGAAAAACTGTTTTTT. It encodes CASSEEGTNEKLFF.

Concerning this clonotype itself: At one end, the junction sequence differs from germline, possibly due to a read error. V and J are TRBV24-1 and TRBJ2-6; D is perhaps TRBD2 (6 bases). This CDR3 is built from 16 residues. Germline lookup yields CDR1 KGHDR and CDR2 SFDVKD. CDR3 DNA sequence: TGTGCCACCAGTGGGGTTAGTAATCTGGGGGGCAACGTCCTGACTTTC. Residues: CATSGVSNLGGNVLTF.

The chain couples TRBV25-1 to TRBJ2-5; the match to TRBD2 covers 9 bases. Germline-derived CDR1 and CDR2 are MGHDK and SYGVNS. The CDR3 loop spans 13 amino acids. V lost 9 bases, J lost 4 bases, and 6 bases stayed unmatched. CDR3 sequence: CASRELAGETQYF. In DNA form, the CDR3 reads TGTGCCAGTCGCGAACTAGCGGGAGAGACCCAGTACTTC.

This clonotype appeared once. At one boundary the junction diverges from the germline segment, which might be a read error. This chain's CDR3 is CASSSGDRGDSPLHF. CDR3 in DNA: TGCGCCAGCAGCTCAGGAGACAGGGGGGATTCACCCCTCCACTTT. V usage is TRBV11-2 and J usage is TRBJ1-6, with 9 bases aligning to TRBD1. The CDR3 is made up of 15 amino acids. Germline V gene sequence: CDR1 SGHAT, CDR2 FQNNGV.

This clonotype was seen ten or more times. The rearrangement links TRBV7-2 to TRBJ1-2; tentatively, D is TRBD1 (5 bases). Germline CDR1 and CDR2: SGHTA and FQGNSA. This CDR3 spans 13 amino acids. V was shortened by 1 base and J by 3 bases, with 6 bases between the two germline ends. CDR3 sequence (DNA): TGTGCCAGCAGCTTAGGGGGGGACTATGGCTACACCTTC. This translates into CASSLGGDYGYTF.

V gene TRBV4-1 combines with J gene TRBJ1-6; D unresolved. Germline loops: CDR1 MGHRA, CDR2 YSYEKL. The CDR3 is 16 residues long. Trimming pared 7 bases from V and 0 bases from J, leaving 13 bases between. CDR3 in amino acids: CASNHEISSYNSPLHF. The CDR3 DNA follows: TGCGCCAGCAACCACGAAATCAGCTCCTATAATTCACCCCTCCACTTT.

This clonotype has more than one count but fewer than ten. The rearrangement joins TRBV6-6 to TRBJ1-1; D call uncertain. The germline V gene has CDR1 MNHNY and CDR2 SVGAGI (reference sequence). V was trimmed by 5 bases and J by 2 bases, leaving 15 bases between them. The CDR3 has 15 amino acids. The CDR3 coding sequence is TGTGCCAGCAGTGAAGTGGAAGGACTAAACACTGAAGCTTTCTTT. Its translation is CASSEVEGLNTEAFF.

This clonotype showed up just once. The rearrangement links TRBV10-3 to TRBJ2-2, with 7 bases lining up with TRBD1. Losses at the gene ends were 2 bases for V and 8 bases for J; bases not matched to a gene: 11. The CDR3 extends over 16 amino acids. The germline gives CDR1 ENHRY, CDR2 SYGVKD. The CDR3 here is CAISEKVDRSSGELFF. In DNA, the CDR3 is TGTGCCATCAGTGAGAAAGTGGACAGGTCCTCGGGGGAGCTGTTTTTT.

The chain carries TRBV9 and TRBJ2-5; TRBD2 aligns across 8 bases. Trimming cost V 1 base and J 5 bases; bases outside gene matches: 4. From germline, CDR1 is SGDLS and CDR2 YYNGEE. The CDR3 has 14 amino acids. For the CDR3, the DNA is TGTGCCAGCAGCGTACGGGGGGGCGCGGAGACCCAGTACTTC. This gives the protein CASSVRGGAETQYF.

CDR3 nucleotide sequence: TGTGCCAGCCGACTGGAGGGTAGCACTGAAGCTTTCTTT. Translation gives CASRLEGSTEAFF. The V and J genes are TRBV6-1 and TRBJ1-1, with D unresolved. Germline loops: CDR1 MNHNS, CDR2 SASEGT. Trimming cost V 8 bases and J 4 bases, with 14 bases left between them. The CDR3 totals 13 residues.

The rearrangement uses TRBV10-3 and TRBJ1-1, with TRBD1 identical over 7 bases. Germline V lookup: CDR1 ENHRY, CDR2 SYGVKD. The CDR3 is 14 residues long. The J segment lost 1 base and the V segment lost 6 bases, leaving 5 bases of the junction unmatched. CDR3 in amino acids: CAIRTGSENTEAFF. The CDR3 nucleotides read TGTGCCATCAGGACAGGGTCAGAGAACACTGAAGCTTTCTTT.

This chain joins TRBV25-1 and TRBJ2-7, with 10 nucleotides matching TRBD2. The ends lost 0 bases at V and 6 bases at J; junction bases unmatched: 17. This CDR3 is built from 19 residues. Germline loops: CDR1 MGHDK, CDR2 SYGVNS. The CDR3 sequence is CASSEYRLAGETTTLEQYF. Written as DNA, the CDR3 is TGTGCCAGCAGTGAATATCGGCTAGCGGGAGAAACGACGACGCTCGAGCAGTACTTC.

At least ten counts were recorded for this clonotype. V is TRBV6-2 or TRBV6-3 and J is TRBJ2-5, with D perhaps matching TRBD2 (5 bases). V was clipped by 5 bases and J by 5 bases, with 15 bases between them. The CDR3 has 14 residues. In germline, CDR1 is MNHEY, CDR2 SVGEGT. The CDR3: CASSPTPPGETQYF. The CDR3 nucleotides are TGTGCCAGCAGTCCTACCCCTCCGGGGGAGACCCAGTACTTC.

This clonotype was counted only a few times. The V and J genes are TRBV11-2 and TRBJ1-1; no firm D call. This CDR3 contains 13 residues. V was cut by 4 bases and J by 6 bases, with 12 bases left in between. CDR1 is SGHAT, CDR2 FQNNGV, per germline. DNA of the CDR3: TGTGCCAGCAGCTCCTATCCCTCCTCTGAAGCTTTCTTT. Residues: CASSSYPSSEAFF.